This section outlines one TCR beta chain sequence together with its context. This specimen belongs to a study of blood T cell repertoires in COVID-19. Only in-frame clones appear in the TCRdb table, and some are missing; sequencing was by immunoSEQ multiplex PCR. The sample shows over 120,000 clones, 76% of them seen only once. The sample comprised peripheral blood. The source is an elderly woman with active or convalescent COVID-19.

The CDR3 bases are TGTGCCAGCAGCCAAGGGGGGGCGGGTGTAAGTGAAAAACTGTTTTTT. Protein sequence: CASSQGGAGVSEKLFF. The rearrangement links TRBV7-2 to TRBJ1-4; D may be TRBD1 (6 bases). The CDR3 has 16 residues. Trimming took off 5 bases at V and 7 bases at J, with 20 bases between the two ends. Per the germline V gene, CDR1 is SGHTA and CDR2 is FQGNSA.